This TCR beta chain originates from a study of graft-versus-host responses after intestinal transplantation (dated by TCRdb to the early 2020s). With respect to the entire study: Recipients received multivisceral, liver-intestinal, or isolated intestinal transplants. Donor T cell macrochimerism was defined as a peak of at least 4% donor T cells among recipient peripheral blood mononuclear cells. After intestinal transplantation, graft-versus-host and host-versus-graft alloreactive T cell clones in the graft, circulation and bone marrow were tracked using bulk TCR-beta CDR3 sequencing. Anti-thymocyte globulin induction was given to all recipients, followed by maintenance tacrolimus and steroids for around three years. Rather than going through the commercial service, samples from a few later patients were sequenced in-house on an Illumina MiSeq and processed with MiXCR. To identify alloreactive clones, pre-transplant mixed lymphocyte reaction products were sequenced and compared with unstimulated pre-transplant donor and recipient T cells. Of the 20 to 30 intestinal transplant recipients enrolled in the cohort, one of whom was a retransplant, a few patients without pretransplant specimens were excluded.

The library was generated by the immunoSEQ multiplex PCR assay. For most patients, genomic DNA was isolated with the Qiagen DNeasy Blood and Tissue Kit and sent frozen to Adaptive Biotechnologies for TCR sequencing. High-throughput TCR-beta CDR3 sequencing of genomic DNA from most patients was performed by Adaptive Biotechnologies. Per the authors' processing: Adaptive's ImmunoSEQ software supplied the TCR sequencing data for 18 patients, while MiXCR and VDJtools were used to process a few other patients. To correct CD4 versus CD8 sorting errors, any sequence found in both subsets at a frequency ratio below 5:1 was removed. CDR3 nucleotide sequences shared between donor and recipient were removed because their origin could not be assigned. To count as alloreactive, a clone needed at least 2-fold expansion over unstimulated cells and a minimum CFSE-low frequency of 0.002% (template counts) or 0.001% (read counts). A clone was considered mappable if detected in the sequenced pre-transplant spleen, lymph node, or MLR CFSE-low populations of the donor or recipient. The cumulative frequency of alloreactive clones was calculated as a percentage of all sequences, weighted by copy number. This immuneACCESS table, as held by TCRdb, lists in-frame sequences with V and J called but not all clones. Of the missing ones, under half trace to an unresolved V gene in checked studies; the others have no known cause. V, J and clone size were drawn from that table, and D and trimming were deduced from the DNA. Present in this sample are about 88,000 clones, roughly 90% of which were seen just once. Approximately 0.11% of the sample lies in the top ten.

The time point label here, explained by the study, means: cells obtained before transplantation from donor or recipient. CD3+CD4+ and CD3+CD8+ populations were FACS-sorted from unstimulated pre-transplant donor and recipient cells taken from spleen or lymph nodes. The CDR3 goes from the cysteine to the phenylalanine over 13 residues. Solely the CDR3 DNA is kept, with 39 bases framed from the first base. Trimming takes 7 bases from V and 3 bases from J, and the germline ends sit 10 bases apart. According to the germline V gene (reference sequence), CDR1 reads LNHDA and CDR2 reads SQIVND. A word on this clone: Its antigen remains undetermined. No clone much larger than this one lies a single base away; base qualities are absent.

Paper-wide results and their limitations: In patients with donor T cell macrochimerism, the allografts had high GvH to HvG T cell clonal ratios. GvH clones were detected in recipient bone marrow, and some appeared earlier in ileal mucosa or blood, consistent with an intestinal mucosal origin. The relatively low number and heterogeneity of intestinal transplant patients limited the conclusions. Early after transplant, declines in HvG clones were associated with peak levels of circulating GvH clones.

Specimen: unstimulated CD4+ T cells sorted from spleen or lymph node cells, collected before intestinal transplant. This sequence originates from a human donor who received an intestinal transplant. The rearranged segments are TRBV19 and TRBJ1-5; no D gene is confidently identified. The CDR3 loop reads CASTRSHNQPQHF. The nucleotides read TGTGCCAGTACCCGGTCCCACAATCAGCCCCAGCATTTT.